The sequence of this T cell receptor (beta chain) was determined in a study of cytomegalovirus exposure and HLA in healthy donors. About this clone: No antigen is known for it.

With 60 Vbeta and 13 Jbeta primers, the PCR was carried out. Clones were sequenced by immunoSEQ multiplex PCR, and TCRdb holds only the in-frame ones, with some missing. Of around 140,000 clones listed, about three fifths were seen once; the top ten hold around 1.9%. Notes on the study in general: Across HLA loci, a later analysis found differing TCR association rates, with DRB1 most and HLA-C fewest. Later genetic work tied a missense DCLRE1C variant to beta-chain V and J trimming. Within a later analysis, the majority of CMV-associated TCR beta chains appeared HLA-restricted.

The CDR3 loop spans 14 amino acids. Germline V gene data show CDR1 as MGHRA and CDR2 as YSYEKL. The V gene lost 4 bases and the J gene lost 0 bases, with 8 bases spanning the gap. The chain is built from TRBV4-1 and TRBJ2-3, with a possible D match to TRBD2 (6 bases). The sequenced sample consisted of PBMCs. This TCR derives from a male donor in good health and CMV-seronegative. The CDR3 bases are TGCGCCAGCAGCCGACTAGTCAGCACAGATACGCAGTATTTT. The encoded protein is CASSRLVSTDTQYF.